This TCR beta chain originates from a study of a mutant IDH1 vaccine in newly diagnosed glioma. Looking at the study overall: Vaccination began 4-6 weeks post radiotherapy alone, or with temozolomide cycles.

General observations from the study: Vaccine-induced immune responses occurred in 90% to 95% of patients.

A word on this clone: Its specificity is unknown.

Time point denoted: week 47, end of study. Every vaccination contained 300 ug of the mutant IDH1 20-mer peptide and was paired with topical imiquimod. Sequencing was performed with immunoSEQ multiplex PCR; in TCRdb, only in-frame clones are kept and a portion is missing. The sample shows approximately 80,000 clones, around four fifths of them seen only once. The CDR3 spans 14 residues. The junction had 8 bases not matched to a gene; V was cut back by 7 bases and J by 3 bases. CDR1 and CDR2 from the germline V gene are MNHNY and SVGAGI (reference sequence). This chain connects TRBV6-6 to TRBJ2-7, with TRBD2 identical over 8 bases. The specimen was PBMCs, collected from a glioma patient whose treatment included an IDH1 peptide vaccine. This receptor was taken from a man aged 35 to 55 with glioma. CDR3 bases: TGTGCCAGCAATCCCGGGGGGGCGTTCTACGAGCAGTACTTC. Its translation is CASNPGGAFYEQYF.